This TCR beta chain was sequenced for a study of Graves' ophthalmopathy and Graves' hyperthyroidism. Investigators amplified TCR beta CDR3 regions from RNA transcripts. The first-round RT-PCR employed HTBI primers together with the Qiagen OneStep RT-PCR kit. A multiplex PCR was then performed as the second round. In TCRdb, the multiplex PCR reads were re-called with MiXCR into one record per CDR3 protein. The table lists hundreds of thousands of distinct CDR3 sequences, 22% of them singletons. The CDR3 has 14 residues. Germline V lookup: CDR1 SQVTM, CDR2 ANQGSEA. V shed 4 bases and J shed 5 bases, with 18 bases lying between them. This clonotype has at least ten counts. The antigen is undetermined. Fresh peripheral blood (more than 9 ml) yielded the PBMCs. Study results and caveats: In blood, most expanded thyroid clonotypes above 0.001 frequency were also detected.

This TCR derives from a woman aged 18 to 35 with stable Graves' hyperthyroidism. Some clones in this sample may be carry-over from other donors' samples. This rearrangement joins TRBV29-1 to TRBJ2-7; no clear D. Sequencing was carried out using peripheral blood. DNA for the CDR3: TGCAGCGTTGTGTCCCTCACTAAGATCGACGAGCAGTACTTC. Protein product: CSVVSLTKIDEQYF.